This entry is about one TCR beta chain. Its antigen is not known. The data belong to a study of OX40 agonist ivuxolimab in advanced cancers. Study-level background: Intravenous ivuxolimab was administered to patients every 2 weeks at 0.01 to 10 mg/kg. Therapy given before enrollment (anti-PD-1, anti-PD-L1 or anti-CTLA-4) was allowed, and around 41% had some.

Measured with immunoSEQ multiplex PCR; TCRdb has only the in-frame clones, and not every one. The table records about 71,000 clones, about 90% of them present only once. Study-level findings and limits: Expanded clones were, on average, more numerous in CD8+ T cells than in CD4+. A proportion of nonresponders additionally exhibited low normalized T-cell clonal expansion.

The V end was cut by 4 bases, the J end by 5 bases, with 15 bases between. CDR3 length: 14 amino acids. Germline CDR1 is MNHNS and CDR2 is SASEGT. The clonotype originates from an adult with an advanced solid tumor such as melanoma, head and neck, liver or kidney cancer. Sequences were derived from CD4+ or CD8+ T cells sorted from blood, sampled in a trial of the OX40 agonist ivuxolimab. The chain recombines TRBV6-1 with TRBJ2-7, with D possibly being TRBD2 (5 bases). CDR3 bases: TGTGCCAGCAGTGCCACTAGGGATTTGGACGAGCAGTACTTC. Amino acid sequence: CASSATRDLDEQYF.